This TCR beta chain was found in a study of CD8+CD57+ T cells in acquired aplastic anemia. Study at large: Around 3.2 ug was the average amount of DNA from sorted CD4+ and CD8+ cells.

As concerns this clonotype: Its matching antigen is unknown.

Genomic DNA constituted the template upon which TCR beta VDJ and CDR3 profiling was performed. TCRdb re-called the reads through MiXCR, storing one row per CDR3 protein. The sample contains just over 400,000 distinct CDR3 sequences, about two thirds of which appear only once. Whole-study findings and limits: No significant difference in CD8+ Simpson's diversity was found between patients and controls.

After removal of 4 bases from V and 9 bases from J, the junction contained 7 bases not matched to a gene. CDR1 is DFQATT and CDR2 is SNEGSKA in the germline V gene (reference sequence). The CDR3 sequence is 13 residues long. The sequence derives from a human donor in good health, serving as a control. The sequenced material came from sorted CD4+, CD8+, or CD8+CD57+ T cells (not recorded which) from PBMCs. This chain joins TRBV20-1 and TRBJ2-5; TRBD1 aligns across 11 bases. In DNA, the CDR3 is TGCAGTGCTAAGGACAGGGGGCGGGGGGCCCAGTACTTC. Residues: CSAKDRGRGAQYF.